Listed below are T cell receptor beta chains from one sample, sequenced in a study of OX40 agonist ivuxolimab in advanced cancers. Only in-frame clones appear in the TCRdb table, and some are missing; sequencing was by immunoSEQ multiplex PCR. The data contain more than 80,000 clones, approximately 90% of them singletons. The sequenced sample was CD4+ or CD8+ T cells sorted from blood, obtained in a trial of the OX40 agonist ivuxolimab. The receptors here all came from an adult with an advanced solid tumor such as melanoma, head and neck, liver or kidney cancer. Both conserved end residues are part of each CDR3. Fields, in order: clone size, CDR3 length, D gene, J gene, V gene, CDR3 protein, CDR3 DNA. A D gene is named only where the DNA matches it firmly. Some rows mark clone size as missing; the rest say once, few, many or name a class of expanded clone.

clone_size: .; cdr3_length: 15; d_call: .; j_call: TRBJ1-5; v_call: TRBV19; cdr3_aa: CASSNQGNSNQPQHF; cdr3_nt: TGTGCCAGTAGTAACCAGGGTAATAGCAATCAGCCCCAGCATTTT
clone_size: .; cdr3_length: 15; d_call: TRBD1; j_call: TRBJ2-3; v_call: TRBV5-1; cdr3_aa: CASSYGQGDTDTQYF; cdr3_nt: TGCGCCAGCAGCTATGGACAGGGGGACACAGATACGCAGTATTTT
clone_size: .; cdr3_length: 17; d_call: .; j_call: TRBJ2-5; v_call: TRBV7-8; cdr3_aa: CASSLDSLRQLQETQYF; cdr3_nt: TGTGCCAGCAGCTTAGATAGTCTGAGACAACTCCAAGAGACCCAGTACTTC
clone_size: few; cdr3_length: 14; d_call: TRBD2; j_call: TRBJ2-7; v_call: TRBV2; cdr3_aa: CATDELAGTYEQYF; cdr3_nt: TGTGCCACCGATGAACTAGCGGGCACCTACGAGCAGTACTTC
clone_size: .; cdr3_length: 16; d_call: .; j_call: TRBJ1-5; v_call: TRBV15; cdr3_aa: CATSRDRDGLNQPQHF; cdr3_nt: TGTGCCACCAGCAGAGATAGGGACGGCCTCAATCAGCCCCAGCATTTT
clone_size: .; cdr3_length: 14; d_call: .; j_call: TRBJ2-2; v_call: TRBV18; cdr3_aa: CASSKQGNTGELFF; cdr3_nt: TGTGCCAGCTCAAAACAGGGGAACACCGGGGAGCTGTTTTTT
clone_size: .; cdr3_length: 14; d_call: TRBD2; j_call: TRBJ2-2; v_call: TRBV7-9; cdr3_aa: CASSLAGNTGELFF; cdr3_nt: TGTGCCAGCAGTTTAGCGGGAAACACCGGGGAGCTGTTTTTT
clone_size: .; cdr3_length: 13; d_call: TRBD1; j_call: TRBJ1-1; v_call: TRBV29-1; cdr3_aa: CSFHRGQGTEAFF; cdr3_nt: TGCAGCTTCCACAGGGGGCAGGGCACTGAAGCTTTCTTT
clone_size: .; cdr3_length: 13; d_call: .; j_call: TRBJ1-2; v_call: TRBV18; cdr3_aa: CASSPRERDGYTF; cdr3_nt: TGTGCCAGCTCACCTCGTGAGAGGGATGGCTACACCTTC
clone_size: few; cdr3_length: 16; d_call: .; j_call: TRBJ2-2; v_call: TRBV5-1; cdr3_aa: CASSLVPPDNAGELFF; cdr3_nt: TGCGCCAGCAGCTTGGTGCCCCCAGATAACGCCGGGGAGCTGTTTTTT
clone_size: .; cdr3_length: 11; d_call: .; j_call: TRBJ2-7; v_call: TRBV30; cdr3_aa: CAWAGLGEQYF; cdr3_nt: TGTGCCTGGGCCGGCCTGGGGGAGCAGTACTTC
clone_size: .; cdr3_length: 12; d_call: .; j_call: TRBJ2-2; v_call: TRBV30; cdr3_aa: CAWEESGGELFF; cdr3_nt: TGTGCCTGGGAGGAGTCAGGCGGGGAGCTGTTTTTT
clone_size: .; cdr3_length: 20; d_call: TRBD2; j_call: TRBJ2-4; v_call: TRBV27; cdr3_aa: CASTPEKGLAGVLAKNIQYF; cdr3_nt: TGTGCCAGCACTCCCGAGAAGGGACTAGCGGGAGTGTTGGCCAAAAACATTCAGTACTTC
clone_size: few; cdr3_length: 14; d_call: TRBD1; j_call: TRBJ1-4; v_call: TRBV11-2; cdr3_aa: CASSLGQINEKLFF; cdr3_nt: TGTGCCAGCAGCTTGGGACAGATCAATGAAAAACTGTTTTTT
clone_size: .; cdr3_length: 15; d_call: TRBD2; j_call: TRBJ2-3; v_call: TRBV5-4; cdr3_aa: CASSLGRTRPDTQYF; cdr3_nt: TGTGCCAGCAGCTTGGGTAGGACTAGGCCAGATACGCAGTATTTT
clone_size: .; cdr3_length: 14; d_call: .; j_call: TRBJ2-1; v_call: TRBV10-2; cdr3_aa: CASEAGTKMNEQFF; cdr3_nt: TGCGCCAGTGAGGCCGGGACAAAGATGAATGAGCAGTTCTTC
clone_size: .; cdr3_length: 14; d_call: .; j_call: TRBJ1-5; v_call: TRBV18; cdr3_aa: CASSPSGGDQPQHF; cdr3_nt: TGTGCCAGCTCCCCGTCGGGGGGGGATCAGCCCCAGCATTTT
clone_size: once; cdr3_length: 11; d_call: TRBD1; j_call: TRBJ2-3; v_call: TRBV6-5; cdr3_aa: CASSRDSQYFF; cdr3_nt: TGTGCCAGCAGTCGGGACAGCCAATATTTTTTT
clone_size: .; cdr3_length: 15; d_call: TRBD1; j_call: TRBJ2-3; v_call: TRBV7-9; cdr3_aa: CASSFRTGGTDTQYF; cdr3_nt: TGTGCCAGCAGCTTCAGGACAGGGGGCACAGATACGCAGTATTTT
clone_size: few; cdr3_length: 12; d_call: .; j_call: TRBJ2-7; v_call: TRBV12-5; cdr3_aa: CASGVWGVEQYF; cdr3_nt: TGTGCTAGTGGTGTGTGGGGTGTGGAGCAGTACTTC
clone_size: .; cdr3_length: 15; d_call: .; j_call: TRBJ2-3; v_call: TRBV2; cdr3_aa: CASRGRQGRTDTQYF; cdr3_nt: TGTGCCAGCAGGGGGCGCCAGGGGCGCACAGATACGCAGTATTTT
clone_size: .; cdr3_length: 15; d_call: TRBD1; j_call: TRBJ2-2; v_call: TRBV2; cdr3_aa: CASTGGQVNTGELFF; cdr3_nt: TGTGCCAGCACCGGCGGACAGGTTAACACCGGGGAGCTGTTTTTT
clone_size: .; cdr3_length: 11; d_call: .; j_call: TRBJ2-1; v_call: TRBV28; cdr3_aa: CASVRTDEQFF; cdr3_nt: TGTGCCAGCGTTCGGACCGATGAGCAGTTCTTC
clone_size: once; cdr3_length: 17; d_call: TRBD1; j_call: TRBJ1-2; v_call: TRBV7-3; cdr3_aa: CASSLTPSGQGEGGYTF; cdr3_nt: TGTGCCAGCAGCTTAACGCCCTCCGGGCAGGGGGAGGGAGGCTACACCTTC
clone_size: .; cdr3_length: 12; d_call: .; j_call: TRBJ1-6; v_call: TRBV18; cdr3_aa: CASSLRNSPLHF; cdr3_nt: TGTGCCAGCTCACTCCGAAATTCACCCCTCCACTTT
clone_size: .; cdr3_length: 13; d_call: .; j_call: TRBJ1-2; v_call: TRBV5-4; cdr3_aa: CASSFDGFGGYTF; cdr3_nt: TGTGCCAGCAGTTTTGATGGGTTCGGGGGCTACACCTTC
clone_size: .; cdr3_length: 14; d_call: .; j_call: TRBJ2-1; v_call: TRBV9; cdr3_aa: CASSPQVGYNEQFF; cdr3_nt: TGTGCCAGCAGCCCTCAAGTAGGATACAATGAGCAGTTCTTC
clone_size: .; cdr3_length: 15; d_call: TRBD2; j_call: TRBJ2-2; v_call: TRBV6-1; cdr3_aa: CASSGTSGRAGELFF; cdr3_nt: TGTGCCAGCAGTGGGACTAGCGGGAGGGCCGGGGAGCTGTTTTTT
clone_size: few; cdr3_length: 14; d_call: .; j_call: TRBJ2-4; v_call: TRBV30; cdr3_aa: CAWSRDLGWDIQYF; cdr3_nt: TGTGCCTGGAGTCGGGACCTCGGTTGGGACATTCAGTACTTC
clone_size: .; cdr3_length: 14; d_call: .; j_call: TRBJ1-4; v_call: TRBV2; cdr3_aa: CASKLREANEKLFF; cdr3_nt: TGTGCCAGCAAACTAAGGGAGGCTAATGAAAAACTGTTTTTT
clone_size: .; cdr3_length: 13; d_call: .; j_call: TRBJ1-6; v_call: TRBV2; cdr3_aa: CASTPPLHSPLHF; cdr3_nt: TGTGCCAGCACTCCACCCCTTCATTCACCCCTCCACTTT
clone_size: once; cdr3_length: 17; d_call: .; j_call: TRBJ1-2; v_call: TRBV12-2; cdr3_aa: CASRLVDLWRLIYGYTF; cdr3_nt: TGTGCAAGTCGCTTAGTGGACCTCTGGAGGCTCATCTATGGCTACACCTTC
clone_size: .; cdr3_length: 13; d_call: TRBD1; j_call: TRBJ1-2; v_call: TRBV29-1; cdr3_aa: CSVSGQAAYGYTF; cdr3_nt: TGCAGCGTTTCGGGACAGGCGGCCTATGGCTACACCTTC
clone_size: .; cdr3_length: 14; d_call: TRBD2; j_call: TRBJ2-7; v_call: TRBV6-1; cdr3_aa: CASTGGGTLYEQYF; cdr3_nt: TGTGCCAGCACTGGGGGGGGGACCCTCTACGAGCAGTACTTC
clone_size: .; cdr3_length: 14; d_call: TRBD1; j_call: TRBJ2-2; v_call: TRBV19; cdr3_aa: CASSGGLNTGELFF; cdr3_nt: TGTGCCAGTTCAGGGGGCCTGAACACCGGGGAGCTGTTTTTT
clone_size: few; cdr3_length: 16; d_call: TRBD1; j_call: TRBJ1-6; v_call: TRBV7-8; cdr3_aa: CASSLDRGSYNSPLHF; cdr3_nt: TGTGCCAGCAGCTTGGACAGGGGATCCTATAATTCACCCCTCCACTTT
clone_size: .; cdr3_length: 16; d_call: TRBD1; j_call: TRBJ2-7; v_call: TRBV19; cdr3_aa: CASSLGGQRGYYEQYF; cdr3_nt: TGTGCCAGTAGCTTAGGGGGACAGCGCGGCTACTACGAGCAGTACTTC
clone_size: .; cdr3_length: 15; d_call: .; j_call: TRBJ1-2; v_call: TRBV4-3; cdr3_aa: CASSQDGGDVYGYTF; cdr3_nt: TGCGCCAGCAGCCAAGACGGGGGCGACGTCTATGGCTACACCTTC
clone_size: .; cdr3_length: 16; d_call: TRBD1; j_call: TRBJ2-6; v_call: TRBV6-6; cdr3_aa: CASSSIRGSGANVLTF; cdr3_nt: TGTGCCAGCAGTTCGATCAGGGGGTCTGGGGCCAACGTCCTGACTTTC
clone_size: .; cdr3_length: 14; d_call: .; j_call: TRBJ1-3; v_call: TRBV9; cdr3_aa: CASSVTLTGNTIYF; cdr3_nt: TGTGCCAGCAGCGTAACCTTAACTGGAAACACCATATATTTT
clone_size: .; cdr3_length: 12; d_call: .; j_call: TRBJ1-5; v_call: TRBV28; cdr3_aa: CASRSSDQPQHF; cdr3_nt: TGTGCCAGCAGAAGTTCGGATCAGCCCCAGCATTTT
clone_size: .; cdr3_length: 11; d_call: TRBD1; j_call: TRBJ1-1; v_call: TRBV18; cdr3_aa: CASSLDRGAFF; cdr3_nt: TGTGCCAGCTCCCTTGACAGGGGGGCTTTCTTT
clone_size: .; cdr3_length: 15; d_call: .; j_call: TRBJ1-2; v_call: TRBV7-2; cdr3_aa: CASSSGAGANYGYTF; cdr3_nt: TGTGCCAGCAGCTCAGGGGCAGGAGCTAACTATGGCTACACCTTC
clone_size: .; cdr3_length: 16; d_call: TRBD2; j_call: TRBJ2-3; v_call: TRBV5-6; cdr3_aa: CASSFRTSGGADTQYF; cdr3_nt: TGTGCCAGCAGCTTCCGGACTAGCGGGGGGGCAGATACGCAGTATTTT